Each of the 19 T cell receptor beta chains below was sequenced from the same sample in a study of T cells in Graves' hyperthyroidism and ophthalmopathy. Using RNA transcripts as the source, TCR beta CDR3 regions were amplified. Researchers ran a first-round RT-PCR on the TCR CDR3 using the HTBI primer set. A single record per CDR3 protein comes from TCRdb applying MiXCR to the multiplex PCR reads. Among 95,000 to 110,000 distinct CDR3 sequences listed, 45% to 50% were seen once. The sequencing sample was made of blood. Receptors were obtained from a man in his forties or fifties with Graves' hyperthyroidism.

This clonotype was counted a few times. Because it lacks the conserved phenylalanine or tryptophan at the end, this CDR3 is likely a read error. The limits of the CDR3 on the DNA are not certain, so only TCRdb's listed CDR3 is given. The J gene is TRBJ1-4, the V gene TRBV2. The germline gives CDR1 SNHLY, CDR2 FYNNEI. Termini included, the CDR3 measures 9 amino acids. CDR3 residues: CASSVGTDV.

This clonotype has a count of ten or more. The CDR3 DNA follows: TGTGCCAGCAGCTACGGGACGCCGGACAGGGCCGCTGAAGCTTTCTTT. It is translated as CASSYGTPDRAAEAFF. V is TRBV7-9 and J is TRBJ1-1; 8 positions agree with TRBD1. This CDR3 region has 16 residues. J gave up 6 bases and V 4 bases, and 13 bases lay outside the gene matches. Germline lookup yields CDR1 SEHNR and CDR2 FQNEAQ (reference sequence). The full variable domain, its missing parts supplied by reference TRBV7-9 and TRBJ1-1, is DTGVSQNPRHKITKRGQNVTFRCDPISEHNRLYWYRQTLGQGPEFLTYFQNEAQLEKSRLLSDRFSAERPKGSFSTLEIQRTEQGDSAMYLCASSYGTPDRAAEAFFGQGTRLTVV.

For this clonotype: A junction boundary mismatches the germline segment, possibly from a read error. The rearrangement uses TRBV6-5 and TRBJ2-1; 7 bases agree with TRBD2. CDR1 MNHEY and CDR2 SVGAGI come from the germline V gene. CDR3 length equals 17 residues. CDR3 sequence reads: CTSSYRGGAGPRWEQFF. The CDR3 DNA reads TGTACCAGCAGTTACCGCGGGGGAGCGGGGCCCCGTTGGGAGCAGTTCTTC.

V and J are TRBV7-3 and TRBJ2-1, with 9 bases identical to TRBD2. The CDR3 covers 15 residues. CDR1 and CDR2 from the germline V gene are SGHTA and FQGTGA. V was clipped by 5 bases and J by 4 bases; unmatched bases: 6. The CDR3 sequence: CASSASLAGYNEQFF. DNA of the CDR3: TGTGCCAGCAGCGCCTCCCTAGCGGGATACAATGAGCAGTTCTTC.

About this clonotype: At one boundary the junction diverges from the germline segment, which might be a read error. This chain links TRBV7-9 with TRBJ1-3; D may be TRBD1 (6 bases). CDR1 is SEHNR and CDR2 is FQNEAQ in the germline V gene (reference sequence). This CDR3 has 15 residues. The CDR3 DNA follows: TGTGCCAGCAGCTCCACAGGGACGTCTAGAAACACCATGTATTTT. Translating gives CASSSTGTSRNTMYF. Full variable domain (missing parts from reference TRBV7-9 and TRBJ1-3): DTGVSQNPRHKITKRGQNVTFRCDPISEHNRLYWYRQTLGQGPEFLTYFQNEAQLEKSRLLSDRFSAERPKGSFSTLEIQRTEQGDSAMYLCASSSTGTSRNTMYFGEGSWLTVV.

The CDR3 DNA sequence: TGTGCCAGCAGCCCAGGGGGGGGGTACGCCCAGTACTTC. Translated, it gives CASSPGGGYAQYF. V usage is TRBV5-4 and J usage is TRBJ2-5; TRBD1 or TRBD2 may be the D gene (7 bases each). V was clipped by 4 bases and J by 9 bases, with 16 bases between them. This CDR3 is 13 amino acids long. The germline gives CDR1 SGHNT, CDR2 YYREEE (reference sequence).

This clonotype was picked up many times. The chain couples TRBV12-3 or TRBV12-4 to TRBJ2-1, with TRBD2 matching over 9 bases. The V gene end was trimmed by 3 bases and the J gene end by 3 bases; junction bases not matched to a gene: 3. The CDR3 sequence is 15 residues long. CDR3 protein: CASSLTSGGYNEQFF. The CDR3 nucleotides are TGTGCCAGCAGTTTGACTAGCGGAGGCTACAATGAGCAGTTCTTC.

This clonotype was seen many times. CDR3 protein: CASSPPGNRGAYEQYF. CDR3 DNA: TGTGCCAGCAGCCCACCCGGGAACAGGGGCGCCTACGAGCAGTACTTC. The J gene is TRBJ2-7, the V gene TRBV5-5; 7 positions agree with TRBD1. Trimming took 4 bases from V and 2 from J; bases not matched to a gene: 12. In germline, CDR1 is SGHKS, CDR2 YYEKEE (reference sequence). The CDR3 contains 16 residues.

The chain has TRBV7-2 and TRBJ2-1; 11 bases are shared with TRBD2. CDR1 SGHTA and CDR2 FQGNSA come from the germline V gene. The CDR3 runs to 14 residues. V gave up 6 bases and J gave up 5 bases; unmatched junction bases: 3. CDR3 in DNA: TGTGCCAGCAGGCGACTAGCGGGGAACAATGAGCAGTTCTTC. Amino acid sequence: CASRRLAGNNEQFF.

This clonotype appeared many times. The J gene is TRBJ2-7, the V gene TRBV20-1, with unresolved D. The CDR3 has 14 amino acids. CDR1 DFQATT and CDR2 SNEGSKA come from the germline V gene (reference sequence). V shed 2 bases and J shed 3 bases, with 14 bases lying between them. This CDR3 is CSARTPRSFYEQYF. The CDR3 DNA is TGCAGTGCTAGAACCCCTAGGAGCTTCTACGAGCAGTACTTC.

This clonotype was counted many times. The chain uses TRBV7-9 and TRBJ2-1; D might be TRBD1 or TRBD2, each matching 7 bases. V was shortened by 7 bases and J by 8 bases, with 24 bases between the two germline ends. The CDR3 is 16 residues long. CDR1 and CDR2 (germline): SEHNR, FQNEAQ (reference sequence). The CDR3 protein is CASNNLQGGRFYEQFF. In nucleotides, the CDR3 is TGTGCCAGCAACAATCTCCAGGGGGGGCGCTTTTATGAGCAGTTCTTC. The variable domain in full, completed from reference TRBV7-9 and TRBJ2-1, reads DTGVSQNPRHKITKRGQNVTFRCDPISEHNRLYWYRQTLGQGPEFLTYFQNEAQLEKSRLLSDRFSAERPKGSFSTLEIQRTEQGDSAMYLCASNNLQGGRFYEQFFGPGTRLTVL.

This clonotype has ten or more counts. This rearrangement joins TRBV10-3 to TRBJ2-3, with a possible D match to TRBD2 (6 bases). Trimming removed 2 bases at V and 0 bases at J, with 15 bases between. The CDR3 totals 17 residues. Germline-derived CDR1 and CDR2 are ENHRY and SYGVKD. The CDR3 nucleotides are TGTGCCATCAGTGAGACCCATACTAGCAGAAGCACAGATACGCAGTATTTT. Its protein product is CAISETHTSRSTDTQYF.

Worth noting for this clonotype: A much bigger clone sits one base away, suggesting this may be a read error. This chain joins TRBV6-5 and TRBJ2-1; D is undetermined. CDR3 length: 15 residues. Germline CDR1 and CDR2: MNHEY and SVGAGI. The CDR3 loop is CASSPGPSSYNKQFF. CDR3 nucleotide sequence: TGTGCCAGCAGCCCCGGACCTTCCTCCTACAATAAGCAGTTCTTC.

This clonotype was counted ten times or more. Compared with germline, one end of the junction differs, possibly owing to a read error. The chain carries TRBV7-7 and TRBJ2-5, with D possibly being TRBD2 (6 bases). The germline V gene has CDR1 SSHAT and CDR2 FNYEAQ (reference sequence). The CDR3 is 15 residues long. CDR3 DNA: TGTGCTAGCAGCCCGAAGACTAGTTGGGTGGAGACCCAGTACTTC. It codes for CASSPKTSWVETQYF.

This sequence joins TRBV20-1 and TRBJ1-5, with D maybe TRBD1 (5 bases). The CDR3 spans 18 residues. Germline CDR1 and CDR2: DFQATT and SNEGSKA (reference sequence). V lost 5 bases to trimming and J lost 3 bases, with 26 bases between them. The chain's CDR3 is CSAHGTGTSPIANQPQHF. CDR3 DNA sequence: TGCAGTGCTCACGGAACCGGGACCTCCCCGATTGCCAATCAGCCCCAGCATTTT.

At least ten counts were recorded for this clonotype. The V gene is TRBV7-2, the J gene TRBJ1-1; 11 nucleotides agree with TRBD1. Germline values: CDR1 SGHTA, CDR2 FQGNSA. This CDR3 comprises 16 residues. The V gene end was trimmed by 5 bases and the J gene end by 1 base; junction bases not matched to a gene: 6. The CDR3 coding sequence is TGTGCCAGCAGCCAGCAGGGACAGGGGGGGAACACTGAAGCTTTCTTT. As protein: CASSQQGQGGNTEAFF.

This clonotype was found many times. The V and J genes are TRBV29-1 and TRBJ1-1; the D is unclear. This CDR3 is built from 12 residues. V was clipped by 1 base and J by 1 base, with 4 bases between them. Germline CDR1 and CDR2: SQVTM and ANQGSEA. For the CDR3, the DNA is TGCAGCGTTGAAGTGGGGAACACTGAAGCTTTCTTT. This sequence encodes CSVEVGNTEAFF.

Many counts were recorded for this clonotype. The chain is built from TRBV2 and TRBJ1-4; TRBD1 is a possible D gene (6 bases). Germline CDR1 SNHLY, CDR2 FYNNEI. With 5 bases removed from V and 0 bases from J, the gap between germline ends came to 13 bases. The CDR3 sequence is 16 residues long. The CDR3 DNA sequence: TGTGCCAGCAGTCGGGACATGGGAACAACTAATGAAAAACTGTTTTTT. Its translation: CASSRDMGTTNEKLFF.

This clonotype appeared many times. The chain combines TRBV4-2 with TRBJ2-7; unclear D gene. There are 15 residues in the CDR3. Trimming stripped 0 bases from V and 0 bases from J, with 9 bases between. Germline assignment: CDR1 LGHNA and CDR2 YNFKEQ. CDR3 sequence reads: CASSQDFPSSYEQYF. DNA for the CDR3: TGTGCCAGCAGCCAAGATTTCCCGAGCTCCTACGAGCAGTACTTC.